A single sample gave rise to the 15 T cell receptor beta chains below, sequenced in a study of Ad26.COV2.S vaccination and SARS-CoV-2 variants. The treatment was: roughly 18 received Ad26.COV2.S at low or high dose, single or two shots; roughly five received placebo; per-sample allocation not given. Sample collection was performed on day 63 after the first vaccine or placebo injection. TCRdb's table, derived via immunoSEQ multiplex PCR, lists solely in-frame clones and lacks some. The sample shows about 420,000 clones, approximately 90% of them seen only once. This specimen consisted of peripheral blood, obtained in a trial of Ad26.COV2.S vaccine versus placebo. The receptors were sampled from a person aged 18-65 years who received the Ad26.COV2.S COVID-19 vaccine or a placebo.

The count of this clone is one. The rearrangement joins TRBV7-2 to TRBJ2-4, with no clear D. Germline CDR1 is SGHTA and CDR2 is FQGNSA. V was clipped by 3 bases and J by 1 base, with 7 bases between them. This CDR3 comprises 14 residues. The DNA for the CDR3 is TGTGCCAGCAGCTTGGGGAACGCCAAAAACATTCAGTACTTC. It yields the protein CASSLGNAKNIQYF.

The chain has TRBV25-1 and TRBJ1-2; 9 nucleotides match TRBD1. Trimming cost V 6 bases and J 7 bases; bases outside gene matches: 9. CDR3 length equals 14 residues. Germline V gene data show CDR1 as MGHDK and CDR2 as SYGVNS. The chain's CDR3 is CASSQGQGTGGYTF. CDR3 nucleotides: TGTGCCAGCAGCCAAGGACAGGGGACTGGTGGCTACACCTTC.

The chain employs TRBV15 and TRBJ1-3; tentatively, D is TRBD1 (6 bases). From germline, CDR1 is LNHNV and CDR2 YYDKDF (reference sequence). CDR3 length: 15 residues. V was pared by 4 bases and J by 4 bases, with 14 bases between. Here the CDR3 DNA reads TGTGCCACCAGCACTGACAGGACGGCCGGAAACACCATATATTTT. It translates to CATSTDRTAGNTIYF.

The chain uses TRBV3-1 (or the pseudogene TRBV3-2) and TRBJ2-1; TRBD1 agrees at 8 bases. CDR1 and CDR2 (germline): LGHDT, YNNKEL (reference sequence). The V gene end was trimmed by 4 bases and the J gene end by 9 bases; junction bases not matched to a gene: 8. The CDR3 consists of 14 residues. CDR3 nucleotide sequence: TGTGCCAGCAGCCCGATTGACAGGGGCCTTGAGCAGTTCTTC. Residues: CASSPIDRGLEQFF.

This chain's CDR3 is CASSPPSANQETQYF. The DNA for the CDR3 is TGCGCCAGCAGCCCCCCCTCGGCAAACCAAGAGACCCAGTACTTC. The gene calls are TRBV5-1 and TRBJ2-5; D is unclear. V gave up 4 bases and J gave up 0 bases, with 13 bases separating them. Germline V CDR1 and CDR2: SGHRS, YFSETQ. The CDR3 sequence is 15 residues long.

The V call is TRBV21-1, the J call TRBJ2-2. TRBV21-1 is described as a pseudogene. CDR3 length equals 9 residues. For the CDR3, the DNA is TGTGCCAGCAGCGGGAAGGTCCTTTTT. This translates into CASSGKVLF.

The chain uses TRBV4-2 and TRBJ2-1, with 9 bases that match TRBD2. The CDR3 runs to 16 residues. Losses at the gene ends were 3 bases for V and 5 bases for J; bases not matched to a gene: 8. Germline V gene data show CDR1 as LGHNA and CDR2 as YNFKEQ. The CDR3 DNA follows: TGTGCCAGCAGCCATGCATTGGCTAGCGGGAACAATGAGCAGTTCTTC. It yields the protein CASSHALASGNNEQFF.

The V call is TRBV29-1, the J call TRBJ2-3; the match to TRBD2 covers 8 bases. There are 15 residues in the CDR3. From germline, CDR1 is SQVTM and CDR2 ANQGSEA. The V and J ends lost 4 bases and 2 bases, in that order; junction bases with no gene match: 8. The CDR3 reads CSVGISGGSTDTQYF. CDR3 bases: TGCAGCGTTGGGATAAGCGGGGGCTCCACAGATACGCAGTATTTT.

This clone appeared a few times. The chain employs TRBV28 and TRBJ1-2, with D possibly being TRBD1 (5 bases). The CDR3 length is 13 residues. V shed 2 bases and J shed 10 bases, with 14 bases lying between them. From germline, CDR1 is MDHEN and CDR2 SYDVKM. The CDR3 nucleotides read TGTGCCAGCAGTTTAGCAGGGCCGACCCCCTACACCTTC. This gives the protein CASSLAGPTPYTF.

The rearrangement joins TRBV7-9 to TRBJ2-7, with TRBD2 matching over 10 bases. Germline V gene data show CDR1 as SEHNR and CDR2 as FQNEAQ (reference sequence). CDR3 size: 16 residues. J lost 2 bases, V lost 5 bases, and 9 bases had no gene match. CDR3 bases: TGTGCCAGCAGCCCAACTAGCGGGGCTTACACCTACGAGCAGTACTTC. Translation: CASSPTSGAYTYEQYF.

The J gene is TRBJ2-7, the V gene TRBV5-1; D is perhaps TRBD1 or TRBD2 (6 bases each). V lost 4 bases and J 3 bases, leaving 14 bases between the germline ends. The CDR3 consists of 14 residues. Germline loops: CDR1 SGHRS, CDR2 YFSETQ. CDR3 bases: TGCGCCAGCAGCAGGGACACCGGGAGCTACGAGCAGTACTTC. It is translated as CASSRDTGSYEQYF.

This clone was seen only once. V gene TRBV18 combines with J gene TRBJ2-7, with 8 bases fitting TRBD1. Trimming removed 2 bases from V and 6 bases from J; junction bases left unmatched: 3. The CDR3 consists of 13 residues. CDR1 is KGHSH and CDR2 is LQKENI in the germline V gene. Written as DNA, the CDR3 is TGTGCCAGCTCACCAACAGGGGGTCCCGAGCAGTACTTC. Its translation: CASSPTGGPEQYF. The variable domain in full, with the rest retrieved from reference TRBV18 and TRBJ2-7, is NAGVMQNPRHLVRRRGQEARLRCSPMKGHSHVYWYRQLPEEGLKFMVYLQKENIIDESGMPKERFSAEFPKEGPSILRIQQVVRGDSAAYFCASSPTGGPEQYFGPGTRLTVT.

This clone was recorded only once. This sequence joins TRBV2 and TRBJ2-5; 8 positions match TRBD2. Germline V gives CDR1 SNHLY, CDR2 FYNNEI. CDR3 length equals 14 residues. V trimming: 7 bases; J trimming: 2 bases; junction bases outside the gene matches: 6. Here the CDR3 DNA reads TGTGCCAGCAACATACTAGCGGTACAAGAGACCCAGTACTTC. It specifies CASNILAVQETQYF.

The chain joins TRBV28 to TRBJ2-3, with 8 bases fitting TRBD1. The CDR3 is 15 amino acids. V lost 5 bases to trimming and J lost 1 base; unmatched junction nucleotides: 5. Germline V gives CDR1 MDHEN, CDR2 SYDVKM. Here the CDR3 DNA reads TGTGCCAGCAGTCCAATGGACAGGGGCACAGATACGCAGTATTTT. The encoded protein is CASSPMDRGTDTQYF.

V usage is TRBV13 and J usage is TRBJ2-3; TRBD2 is a possible D gene (5 bases). Germline lookup yields CDR1 PRHDT and CDR2 FYEKMQ (reference sequence). The CDR3 covers 12 residues. V lost 0 bases, J lost 11 bases, and 9 bases lay in between. This CDR3 is CASSLGPGGQYF. In DNA form, the CDR3 reads TGTGCCAGCAGCTTAGGTCCAGGAGGGCAGTATTTT.